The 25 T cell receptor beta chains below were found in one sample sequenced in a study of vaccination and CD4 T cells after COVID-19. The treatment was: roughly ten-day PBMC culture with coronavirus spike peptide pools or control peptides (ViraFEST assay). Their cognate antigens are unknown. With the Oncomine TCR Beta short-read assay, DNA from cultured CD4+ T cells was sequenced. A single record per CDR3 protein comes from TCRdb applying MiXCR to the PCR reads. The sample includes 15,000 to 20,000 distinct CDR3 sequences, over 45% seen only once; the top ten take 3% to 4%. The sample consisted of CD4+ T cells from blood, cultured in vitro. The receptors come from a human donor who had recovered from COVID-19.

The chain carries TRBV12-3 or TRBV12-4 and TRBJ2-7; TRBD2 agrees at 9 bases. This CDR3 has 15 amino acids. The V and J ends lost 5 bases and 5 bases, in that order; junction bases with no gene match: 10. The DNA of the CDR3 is TGTGCCAGCAGTGGTACCGGGACTAGCATGCACGAGCAGTACTTC. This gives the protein CASSGTGTSMHEQYF.

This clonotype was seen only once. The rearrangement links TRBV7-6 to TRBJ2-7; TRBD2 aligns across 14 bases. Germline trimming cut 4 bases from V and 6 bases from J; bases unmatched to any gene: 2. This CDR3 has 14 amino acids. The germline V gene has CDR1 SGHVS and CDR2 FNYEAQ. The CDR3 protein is CASSSGLAGGEQYF. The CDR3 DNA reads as TGTGCCAGCAGCTCAGGACTAGCGGGAGGCGAGCAGTACTTC. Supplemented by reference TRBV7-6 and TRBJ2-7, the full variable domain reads GAGVSQSPRYKVTKRGQDVALRCDPISGHVSLYWYRQALGQGPEFLTYFNYEAQQDKSGLPNDRFSAERPEGSISTLTIQRTEQRDSAMYRCASSSGLAGGEQYFGPGTRLTVT.

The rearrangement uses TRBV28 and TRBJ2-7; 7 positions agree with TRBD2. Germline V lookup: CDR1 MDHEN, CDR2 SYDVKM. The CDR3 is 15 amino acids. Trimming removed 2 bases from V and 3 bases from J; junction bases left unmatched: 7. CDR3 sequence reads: CASSLGGSRGYEQYF. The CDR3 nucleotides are TGTGCCAGCAGTTTAGGCGGGAGTCGGGGCTACGAGCAGTACTTC. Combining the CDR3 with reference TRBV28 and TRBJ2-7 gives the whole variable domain DVKVTQSSRYLVKRTGEKVFLECVQDMDHENMFWYRQDPGLGLRLIYFSYDVKMKEKGDIPEGYSVSREKKERFSLILESASTNQTSMYLCASSLGGSRGYEQYFGPGTRLTVT.

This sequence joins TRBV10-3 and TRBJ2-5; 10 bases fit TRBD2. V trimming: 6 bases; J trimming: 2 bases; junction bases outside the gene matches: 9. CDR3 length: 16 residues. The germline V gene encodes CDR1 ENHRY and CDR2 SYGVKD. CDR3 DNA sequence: TGTGCCATCAGGCCGGGACTAGCGCTATTGCAAGAGACCCAGTACTTC. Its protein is CAIRPGLALLQETQYF.

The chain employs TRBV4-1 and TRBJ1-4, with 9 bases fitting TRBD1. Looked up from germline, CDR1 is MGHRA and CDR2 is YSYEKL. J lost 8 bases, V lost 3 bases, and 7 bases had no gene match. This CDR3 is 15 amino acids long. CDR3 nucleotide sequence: TGCGCCAGCAGCCACTCCGGGACAGGGAGGGAAAAACTGTTTTTT. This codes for CASSHSGTGREKLFF.

In DNA form, the CDR3 reads TGTGCCAGCAGTTTAGGGTCAGGGGGGTATGGCGCACCCCTCCACTTT. This codes for CASSLGSGGYGAPLHF. The rearrangement joins TRBV12-3 or TRBV12-4 to TRBJ1-6; 7 nucleotides agree with TRBD1. The CDR3 length is 16 residues. Unmatched junction bases numbered 11, after V lost 1 base and J lost 11 bases.

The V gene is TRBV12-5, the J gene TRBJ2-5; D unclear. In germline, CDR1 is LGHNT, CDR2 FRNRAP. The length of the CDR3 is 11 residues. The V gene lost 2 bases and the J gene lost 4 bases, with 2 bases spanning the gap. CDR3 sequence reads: CASGLRETQYF. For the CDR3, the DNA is TGTGCTAGTGGTTTGAGAGAGACCCAGTACTTC.

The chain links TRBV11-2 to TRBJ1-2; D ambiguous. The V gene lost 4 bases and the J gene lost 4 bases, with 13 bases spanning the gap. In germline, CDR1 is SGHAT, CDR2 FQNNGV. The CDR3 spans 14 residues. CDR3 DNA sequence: TGTGCCAGCAGCTCCCCGTCTGGCGGCTATGGCTACACCTTC. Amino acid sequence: CASSSPSGGYGYTF.

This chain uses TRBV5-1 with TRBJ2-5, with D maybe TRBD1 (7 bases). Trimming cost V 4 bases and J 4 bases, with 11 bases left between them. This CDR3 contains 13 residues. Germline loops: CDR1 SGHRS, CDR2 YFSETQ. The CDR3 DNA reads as TGCGCCAGCAGCGGCGGGACAGCAGAGACCCAGTACTTC. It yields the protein CASSGGTAETQYF. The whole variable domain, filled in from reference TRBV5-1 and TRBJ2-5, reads KAGVTQTPRYLIKTRGQQVTLSCSPISGHRSVSWYQQTPGQGLQFLFEYFSETQRNKGNFPGRFSGRQFSNSRSEMNVSTLELGDSALYLCASSGGTAETQYFGPGTRLLVL.

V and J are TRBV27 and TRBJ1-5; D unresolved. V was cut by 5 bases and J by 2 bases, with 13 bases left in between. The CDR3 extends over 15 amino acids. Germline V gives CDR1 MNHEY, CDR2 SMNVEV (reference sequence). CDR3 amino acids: CASSPQTLGNQPQHF. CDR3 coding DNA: TGTGCCAGCAGTCCACAAACATTGGGCAATCAGCCCCAGCATTTT.

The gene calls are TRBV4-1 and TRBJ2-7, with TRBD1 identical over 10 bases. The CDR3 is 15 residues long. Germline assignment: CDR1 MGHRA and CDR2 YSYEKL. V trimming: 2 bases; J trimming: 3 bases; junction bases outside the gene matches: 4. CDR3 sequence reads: CASSQPGQGNYEQYF. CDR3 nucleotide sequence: TGCGCCAGCAGCCAACCGGGACAGGGGAACTACGAGCAGTACTTC.

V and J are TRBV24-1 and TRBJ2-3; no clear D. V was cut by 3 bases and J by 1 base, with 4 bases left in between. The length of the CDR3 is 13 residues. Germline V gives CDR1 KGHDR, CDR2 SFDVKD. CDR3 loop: CATSDPRTDTQYF. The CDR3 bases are TGTGCCACCAGTGATCCGCGCACAGATACGCAGTATTTT.

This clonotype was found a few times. CDR3 sequence: CASSQEWGNNEQFF. The DNA of the CDR3 is TGCGCCAGCAGCCAAGAGTGGGGGAACAATGAGCAGTTCTTC. V and J are TRBV4-3 and TRBJ2-1, with D perhaps matching TRBD1 or TRBD2 (5 bases each). Germline CDR1 and CDR2: LGHNA and YSLEER. This CDR3 region has 14 residues. The V end lost 0 bases, the J end lost 5 bases, and 8 bases lay between the germline ends.

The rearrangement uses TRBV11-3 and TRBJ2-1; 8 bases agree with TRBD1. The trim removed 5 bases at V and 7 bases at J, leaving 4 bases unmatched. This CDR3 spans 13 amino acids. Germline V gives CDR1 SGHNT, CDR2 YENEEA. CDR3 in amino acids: CASSRTGYNEQFF. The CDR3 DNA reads TGTGCCAGCAGCCGGACAGGGTATAATGAGCAGTTCTTC.

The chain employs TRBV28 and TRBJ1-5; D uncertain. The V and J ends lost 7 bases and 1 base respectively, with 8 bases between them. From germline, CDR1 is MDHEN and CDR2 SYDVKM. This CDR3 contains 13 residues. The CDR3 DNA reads TGTGCCAGCATGTCCCGAAGCAATCAGCCCCAGCATTTT. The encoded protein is CASMSRSNQPQHF.

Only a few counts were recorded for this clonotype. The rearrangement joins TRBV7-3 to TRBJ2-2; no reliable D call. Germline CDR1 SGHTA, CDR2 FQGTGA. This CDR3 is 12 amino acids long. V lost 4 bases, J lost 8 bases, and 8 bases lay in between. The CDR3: CASSSAVGELFF. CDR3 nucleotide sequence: TGTGCCAGCAGCTCTGCGGTGGGGGAGCTGTTTTTT.

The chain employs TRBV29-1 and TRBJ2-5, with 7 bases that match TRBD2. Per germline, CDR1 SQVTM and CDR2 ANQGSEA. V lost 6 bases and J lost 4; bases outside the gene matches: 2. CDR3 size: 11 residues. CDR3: CSVLAGETQYF. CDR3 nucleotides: TGCAGCGTCTTAGCGGGAGAGACCCAGTACTTC.

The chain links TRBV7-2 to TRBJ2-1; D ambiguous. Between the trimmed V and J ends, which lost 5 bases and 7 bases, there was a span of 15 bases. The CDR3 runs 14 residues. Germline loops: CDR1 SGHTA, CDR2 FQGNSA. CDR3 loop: CASSPEVQRNEQFF. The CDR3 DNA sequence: TGTGCCAGCAGCCCCGAGGTTCAACGGAATGAGCAGTTCTTC.

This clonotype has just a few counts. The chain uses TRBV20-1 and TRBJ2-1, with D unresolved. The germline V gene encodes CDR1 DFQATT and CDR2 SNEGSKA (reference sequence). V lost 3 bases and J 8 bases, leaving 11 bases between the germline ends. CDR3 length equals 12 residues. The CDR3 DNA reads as TGCAGTGCTAGTTTCGAGCGCTATGAGCAGTTCTTC. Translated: CSASFERYEQFF.

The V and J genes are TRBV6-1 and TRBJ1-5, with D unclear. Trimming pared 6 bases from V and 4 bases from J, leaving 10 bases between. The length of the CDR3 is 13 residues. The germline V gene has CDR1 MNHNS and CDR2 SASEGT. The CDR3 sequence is CASSRAGNQPQHF. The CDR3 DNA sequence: TGTGCCAGCAGCCGTGCCGGAAATCAGCCCCAGCATTTT.

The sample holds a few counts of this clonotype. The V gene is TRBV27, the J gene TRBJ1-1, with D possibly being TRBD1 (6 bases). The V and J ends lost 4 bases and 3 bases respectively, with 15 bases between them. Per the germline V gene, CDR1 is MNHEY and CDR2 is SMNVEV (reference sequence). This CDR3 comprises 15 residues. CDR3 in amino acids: CASSSPGGPYTEAFF. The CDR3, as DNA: TGTGCCAGCAGTTCCCCCGGGGGGCCGTACACTGAAGCTTTCTTT.

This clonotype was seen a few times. The CDR3 spells CASSDSGQGSYGYTF. The CDR3, as DNA: TGTGCCAGCAGTGACTCCGGACAGGGCTCTTATGGCTACACCTTC. The chain employs TRBV6-1 and TRBJ1-2; 8 nucleotides line up with TRBD1. Germline CDR1 MNHNS, CDR2 SASEGT. Trimming removed 3 bases from V and 5 bases from J; junction bases left unmatched: 8. CDR3 length equals 15 residues.

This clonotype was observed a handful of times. CDR3 in DNA: TGTGCCAGCAGTTACCTCTACGAGCAGTACTTC. Protein: CASSYLYEQYF. The rearrangement links TRBV6-2 or TRBV6-3 to TRBJ2-7; D remains ambiguous. V dropped 2 bases and J dropped 3 bases, with 2 bases sitting between them. The germline V gene has CDR1 MNHEY and CDR2 SVGEGT. The CDR3 is 11 residues long.

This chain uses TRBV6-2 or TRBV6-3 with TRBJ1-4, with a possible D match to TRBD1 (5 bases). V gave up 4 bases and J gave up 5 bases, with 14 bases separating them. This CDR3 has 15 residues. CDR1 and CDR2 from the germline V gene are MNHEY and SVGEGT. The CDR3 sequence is CASSSTGPQNEKLFF. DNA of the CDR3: TGTGCCAGCAGTTCAACAGGTCCACAGAATGAAAAACTGTTTTTT.

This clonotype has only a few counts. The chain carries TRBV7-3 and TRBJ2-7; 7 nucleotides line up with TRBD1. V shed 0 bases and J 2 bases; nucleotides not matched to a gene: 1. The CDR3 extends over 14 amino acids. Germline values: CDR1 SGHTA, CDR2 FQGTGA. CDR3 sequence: CASSLTGQAYEQYF. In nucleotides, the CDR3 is TGTGCCAGCAGCTTAACCGGACAGGCCTACGAGCAGTACTTC.